The 27 T cell receptor beta chains below all came from one sample that was sequenced in a study of cytomegalovirus exposure and HLA in healthy donors. PCR was performed using 60 Vbeta and 13 Jbeta primers. Clones were sequenced by immunoSEQ multiplex PCR, and TCRdb holds only the in-frame ones, with some missing. The sample yields around 150,000 clones, around 83% seen once. Sequencing was performed on PBMCs. The source of these receptors is a man between 40 and 49 years old in good health and CMV-seropositive.

The rearrangement links TRBV9 to TRBJ1-1; D is perhaps TRBD1 (6 bases). V was pared by 4 bases and J by 3 bases, with 7 bases between. CDR1 and CDR2 from the germline V gene are SGDLS and YYNGEE. The CDR3 is 12 residues long. CDR3 protein: CASSKGDTEAFF. The CDR3, as DNA: TGTGCCAGCAGCAAGGGGGACACTGAAGCTTTCTTT.

The chain is built from TRBV7-6 and TRBJ2-1; maybe TRBD2 (6 bases). The CDR3 loop spans 14 amino acids. The V end lost 7 bases, the J end lost 5 bases, and 15 bases lay between the germline ends. Germline loops: CDR1 SGHVS, CDR2 FNYEAQ. The CDR3 region is CASKIGGSNNEQFF. CDR3 coding DNA: TGTGCCAGCAAGATCGGGGGAAGCAACAATGAGCAGTTCTTC.

The chain combines TRBV27 with TRBJ2-1; no clear D. V was cut by 7 bases and J by 6 bases, with 16 bases left in between. The germline gives CDR1 MNHEY, CDR2 SMNVEV (reference sequence). This CDR3 comprises 14 residues. CDR3 nucleotides: TGTGCCAGCACCCGAGGCCGACGGAGCAATGAGCAGTTCTTC. This encodes CASTRGRRSNEQFF.

Concerning this clone: Other DNA sequences in the sample encode the same CDR3. This chain connects TRBV27 to TRBJ1-4, with a tentative D call TRBD1 (5 bases). Germline V gene lookup returns CDR1 MNHEY and CDR2 SMNVEV (reference sequence). Trimming left V 6 bases short and J 0 bases short, with 14 bases between. The CDR3 covers 16 residues. CDR3 coding DNA: TGTGCCAGCAGCCGGACACCTCGAGCAACTAATGAAAAACTGTTTTTT. This gives the protein CASSRTPRATNEKLFF. Full variable domain (remainder filled in from reference TRBV27 and TRBJ1-4): EAQVTQNPRYLITVTGKKLTVTCSQNMNHEYMSWYRQDPGLGLRQIYYSMNVEVTDKGDVPEGYKVSRKEKRNFPLILESPSPNQTSLYFCASSRTPRATNEKLFFGSGTQLSVL.

The rearrangement uses TRBV5-4 and TRBJ1-1; no reliable D call. The germline V gene has CDR1 SGHNT and CDR2 YYREEE (reference sequence). The CDR3 runs to 13 residues. V was cut by 0 bases and J by 0 bases, with 3 bases left in between. The CDR3, as DNA: TGTGCCAGCAGCTTGGCTTTGAACACTGAAGCTTTCTTT. This translates into CASSLALNTEAFF.

The gene calls are TRBV19 and TRBJ2-1, with TRBD1 as a possible D gene (5 bases). Trimming shortened V by 1 base and J by 5 bases, and 12 bases separated the two germline ends. The CDR3 contains 15 residues. Germline CDR1 is LNHDA and CDR2 is SQIVND (reference sequence). CDR3 sequence: CASSIAGLGHNEQFF. CDR3 nucleotide sequence: TGTGCCAGTAGTATAGCGGGTTTGGGGCACAATGAGCAGTTCTTC.

The chain joins TRBV25-1 to TRBJ2-5; 14 nucleotides align to TRBD2. V shed 4 bases, J shed 5 bases, and the junction held 6 bases outside the gene matches. CDR1 is MGHDK, CDR2 SYGVNS, per germline. This CDR3 region has 16 residues. The CDR3 nucleotides read TGTGCCAGCAGTGGGGGACTAGCGGGAGCGGGGGAGACCCAGTACTTC. Protein: CASSGGLAGAGETQYF.

V and J are TRBV27 and TRBJ2-1, with 15 nucleotides matching TRBD2. V was pared by 0 bases and J by 7 bases, with 4 bases of the junction left unmatched. Germline V gives CDR1 MNHEY, CDR2 SMNVEV (reference sequence). This CDR3 region has 17 residues. The CDR3: CASSLSRGTSGGNEQFF. CDR3 DNA sequence: TGTGCCAGCAGTTTATCTCGCGGGACTAGCGGGGGGAATGAGCAGTTCTTC.

The chain carries TRBV7-2 and TRBJ2-2; TRBD2 might be the D (7 bases). V shed 5 bases and J shed 6 bases, with 16 bases lying between them. Germline loops: CDR1 SGHTA, CDR2 FQGNSA. The CDR3 has 15 amino acids. The CDR3 reads CASSLGGRTPGELFF. The DNA of the CDR3 is TGTGCCAGCAGCCTCGGGGGGCGAACCCCCGGGGAGCTGTTTTTT.

This clone was seen a handful of times. The chain couples TRBV6-4 to TRBJ2-3; TRBD1 matches at 8 bases. Germline V gene lookup returns CDR1 MRHNA and CDR2 SNTAGT. The CDR3 length is 14 residues. The ends lost 9 bases at V and 6 bases at J; junction bases unmatched: 11. In DNA form, the CDR3 reads TGTGCCAGGAATACAGGGGGGATATTGGATACGCAGTATTTT. Amino acid sequence: CARNTGGILDTQYF.

V is TRBV7-2 and J is TRBJ2-1; no clear D. The length of the CDR3 is 16 residues. From germline, CDR1 is SGHTA and CDR2 FQGNSA. V was clipped by 1 base and J by 1 base, with 11 bases between them. This CDR3 reads CASSLVVAQSYNEQFF. In nucleotides, the CDR3 is TGTGCCAGCAGCTTAGTCGTTGCACAGTCCTACAATGAGCAGTTCTTC.

The chain uses TRBV11-2 and TRBJ2-7; TRBD2 is a possible D gene (6 bases). The V gene's germline CDR1 is SGHAT and CDR2 FQNNGV. Trimming left V 8 bases short and J 1 base short, with 18 bases between. The CDR3 runs 15 residues. CDR3 loop: CASSSDRGISYEQYF. In DNA, the CDR3 is TGTGCCAGCTCTAGCGATAGGGGTATATCCTACGAGCAGTACTTC.

The chain carries TRBV7-2 and TRBJ1-6; 10 nucleotides line up with TRBD1. Per germline, CDR1 SGHTA and CDR2 FQGNSA. With V trimmed by 5 bases and J by 1 base, 2 bases remained unmatched. The CDR3 is 16 residues long. The CDR3 is CASSRQGASYNSPLHF. The DNA of the CDR3 is TGTGCCAGCAGCCGACAGGGGGCTTCCTATAATTCACCCCTCCACTTT.

The chain is built from TRBV21-1 and TRBJ1-2; the table's TRBD1 call for D was not verified on the DNA. TRBV21-1 is a recognized pseudogene. The CDR3 is 15 residues long. CDR3 sequence (DNA): TGTGCCAGCTGGCGCCTCTTGACAGAGTCTCATGGCTACACCTTC. It is translated as CASWRLLTESHGYTF.

This sequence joins TRBV6-5 and TRBJ1-1; the match to TRBD1 covers 7 bases. The CDR3 covers 14 residues. The ends lost 0 bases at V and 4 bases at J; junction bases unmatched: 2. CDR1 is MNHEY and CDR2 is SVGAGI in the germline V gene. The CDR3 protein is CASSYSPGGTEAFF. The CDR3 coding sequence is TGTGCCAGCAGTTACTCCCCAGGGGGCACTGAAGCTTTCTTT.

The chain joins TRBV2 to TRBJ1-5; no definite D call. CDR1 SNHLY and CDR2 FYNNEI come from the germline V gene. V lost 7 bases, J lost 0 bases, and 13 bases lay in between. CDR3 size: 15 residues. CDR3 DNA: TGTGCCAGCAAAAAGACGGACTATAGCAATCAGCCCCAGCATTTT. Its protein product is CASKKTDYSNQPQHF.

This chain links TRBV14 with TRBJ1-1; a weak D match, TRBD1 (5 bases). CDR1 and CDR2 from the germline V gene are SGHDN and FVKESK. V lost 4 bases to trimming and J lost 1 base, with 10 bases between them. This CDR3 has 14 residues. The CDR3 spells CASSPGQGNTEAFF. The DNA for the CDR3 is TGTGCCAGCAGCCCCGGGCAGGGGAACACTGAAGCTTTCTTT.

This clone was found once. This chain uses TRBV5-6 with TRBJ2-2; 7 bases map to TRBD1. Germline V lookup: CDR1 SGHDT, CDR2 YYEEEE. V shed 4 bases and J 5 bases; nucleotides not matched to a gene: 11. The CDR3 runs to 16 residues. The CDR3 is CASSGTGAVGTGELFF. The CDR3 coding sequence is TGTGCCAGCAGCGGAACAGGGGCAGTAGGGACCGGGGAGCTGTTTTTT.

The chain links TRBV10-3 to TRBJ2-7; D not certain. V was shortened by 6 bases and J by 2 bases, with 14 bases between the two germline ends. The CDR3 is 14 residues long. Germline loops: CDR1 ENHRY, CDR2 SYGVKD. The CDR3 nucleotides read TGTGCCATCAGCGGTGCGCAGGCTACCTACGAGCAGTACTTC. Its translation is CAISGAQATYEQYF.

The chain has TRBV5-1 and TRBJ1-1, with 7 bases that match TRBD1. The V gene's germline CDR1 is SGHRS and CDR2 YFSETQ. The trim removed 7 bases at V and 5 bases at J, leaving 8 bases unmatched. CDR3 length: 13 residues. The CDR3 DNA reads as TGCGCCAGCCGCAGACAGGGAAGGACTGAAGCTTTCTTT. This codes for CASRRQGRTEAFF.

The CDR3 loop reads CASSLQGGWNTEAFF. As DNA, the CDR3 is TGCGCCAGCAGCTTGCAGGGGGGATGGAACACTGAAGCTTTCTTT. This sequence joins TRBV5-1 and TRBJ1-1; TRBD1 aligns across 7 bases. The CDR3 contains 15 residues. Germline V gene data show CDR1 as SGHRS and CDR2 as YFSETQ. With 1 base clipped from V and 1 base from J, the junction kept 4 bases outside the gene matches. Full variable domain (outside the CDR3, taken from reference TRBV5-1 and TRBJ1-1): KAGVTQTPRYLIKTRGQQVTLSCSPISGHRSVSWYQQTPGQGLQFLFEYFSETQRNKGNFPGRFSGRQFSNSRSEMNVSTLELGDSALYLCASSLQGGWNTEAFFGQGTRLTVV.

V gene TRBV7-8 combines with J gene TRBJ1-3; D possibly corresponds to TRBD1 (6 bases). Per the germline V gene, CDR1 is SGHVS and CDR2 is FQNEAQ. V lost 5 bases and J 4 bases, leaving 27 bases between the germline ends. The CDR3 sequence is 19 residues long. CDR3 bases: TGTGCCAGCAGCAGAAATTCTAGACAGGCTCCAGCGGGAGGAAACACCATATATTTT. Amino acids: CASSRNSRQAPAGGNTIYF.

This chain connects TRBV27 to TRBJ1-2; D is perhaps TRBD1 (5 bases). V gave up 5 bases and J gave up 0 bases, with 16 bases separating them. From germline, CDR1 is MNHEY and CDR2 SMNVEV (reference sequence). This CDR3 has 16 amino acids. In DNA form, the CDR3 reads TGTGCCAGCAGTACCCTAGACAGACCCTCTAACTATGGCTACACCTTC. Translating gives CASSTLDRPSNYGYTF.

The V gene is TRBV14, the J gene TRBJ2-7; 10 bases are shared with TRBD1. This CDR3 has 14 amino acids. The junction had 6 bases not matched to a gene; V was cut back by 3 bases and J by 7 bases. Germline assignment: CDR1 SGHDN and CDR2 FVKESK. The CDR3 DNA is TGTGCCAGCAGCCAGGCCCGGACAGGGGGTGAGCAGTACTTC. Protein sequence: CASSQARTGGEQYF.

This rearrangement joins TRBV10-3 to TRBJ1-6, with a possible D match to TRBD1 (6 bases). The CDR3 runs to 14 residues. The germline V gene encodes CDR1 ENHRY and CDR2 SYGVKD. Trimming stripped 3 bases from V and 10 bases from J, with 13 bases between. CDR3 nucleotide sequence: TGTGCCATCAGTGAATCCAGGGGTGGCTCACCCCTCCACTTT. Translated, it gives CAISESRGGSPLHF.

V gene TRBV29-1 combines with J gene TRBJ2-3; TRBD2 aligns across 14 bases. The CDR3 is 14 residues long. CDR1 SQVTM and CDR2 ANQGSEA come from the germline V gene. Trimming cost V 7 bases and J 4 bases; bases outside gene matches: 4. Here the CDR3 reads CSAVTSGRADTQYF. CDR3 coding DNA: TGCAGCGCTGTGACTAGCGGGAGGGCAGATACGCAGTATTTT.

The genes are TRBV5-1 and TRBJ1-1, with D uncertain. Germline CDR1 and CDR2: SGHRS and YFSETQ. The length of the CDR3 is 13 residues. V lost 2 bases to trimming and J lost 1 base, with 6 bases between them. The CDR3 loop reads CASSFGQNTEAFF. CDR3 in DNA: TGCGCCAGCAGCTTTGGGCAGAACACTGAAGCTTTCTTT.